This T cell receptor (beta chain) was sequenced for a study of Ad26.COV2.S vaccination and SARS-CoV-2 variants. The study, taken as a whole, reports: Relative to placebo recipients, vaccine recipients exhibited elevated spike-specific TCR breadth. Vaccine and placebo recipients had similar non-spike TCR breadth. A substantial breadth of spike-specific CD8+ and CD4+ T cell responses after vaccination has been reported.

In regard to this clone: The antigen is unknown.

The CDR3 length is 14 residues. Per the germline V gene, CDR1 is SGHRS and CDR2 is YFSETQ. Trimming cost V 3 bases and J 1 base, with 10 bases left between them. Profiling relied on immunoSEQ multiplex PCR, and the TCRdb table lists in-frame clones only, not all of them. Here the sample spans 350,000 to 450,000 clones, under 95% being singletons. The V and J genes are TRBV5-1 and TRBJ2-5; D is unresolved. The source was peripheral blood, collected after recovery from COVID-19. The clonotype comes from a human donor who had recovered from COVID-19. CDR3 in DNA: TGCGCCAGCAGCTCCCCGACAACCCAAGAGACCCAGTACTTC. Its translation: CASSSPTTQETQYF.